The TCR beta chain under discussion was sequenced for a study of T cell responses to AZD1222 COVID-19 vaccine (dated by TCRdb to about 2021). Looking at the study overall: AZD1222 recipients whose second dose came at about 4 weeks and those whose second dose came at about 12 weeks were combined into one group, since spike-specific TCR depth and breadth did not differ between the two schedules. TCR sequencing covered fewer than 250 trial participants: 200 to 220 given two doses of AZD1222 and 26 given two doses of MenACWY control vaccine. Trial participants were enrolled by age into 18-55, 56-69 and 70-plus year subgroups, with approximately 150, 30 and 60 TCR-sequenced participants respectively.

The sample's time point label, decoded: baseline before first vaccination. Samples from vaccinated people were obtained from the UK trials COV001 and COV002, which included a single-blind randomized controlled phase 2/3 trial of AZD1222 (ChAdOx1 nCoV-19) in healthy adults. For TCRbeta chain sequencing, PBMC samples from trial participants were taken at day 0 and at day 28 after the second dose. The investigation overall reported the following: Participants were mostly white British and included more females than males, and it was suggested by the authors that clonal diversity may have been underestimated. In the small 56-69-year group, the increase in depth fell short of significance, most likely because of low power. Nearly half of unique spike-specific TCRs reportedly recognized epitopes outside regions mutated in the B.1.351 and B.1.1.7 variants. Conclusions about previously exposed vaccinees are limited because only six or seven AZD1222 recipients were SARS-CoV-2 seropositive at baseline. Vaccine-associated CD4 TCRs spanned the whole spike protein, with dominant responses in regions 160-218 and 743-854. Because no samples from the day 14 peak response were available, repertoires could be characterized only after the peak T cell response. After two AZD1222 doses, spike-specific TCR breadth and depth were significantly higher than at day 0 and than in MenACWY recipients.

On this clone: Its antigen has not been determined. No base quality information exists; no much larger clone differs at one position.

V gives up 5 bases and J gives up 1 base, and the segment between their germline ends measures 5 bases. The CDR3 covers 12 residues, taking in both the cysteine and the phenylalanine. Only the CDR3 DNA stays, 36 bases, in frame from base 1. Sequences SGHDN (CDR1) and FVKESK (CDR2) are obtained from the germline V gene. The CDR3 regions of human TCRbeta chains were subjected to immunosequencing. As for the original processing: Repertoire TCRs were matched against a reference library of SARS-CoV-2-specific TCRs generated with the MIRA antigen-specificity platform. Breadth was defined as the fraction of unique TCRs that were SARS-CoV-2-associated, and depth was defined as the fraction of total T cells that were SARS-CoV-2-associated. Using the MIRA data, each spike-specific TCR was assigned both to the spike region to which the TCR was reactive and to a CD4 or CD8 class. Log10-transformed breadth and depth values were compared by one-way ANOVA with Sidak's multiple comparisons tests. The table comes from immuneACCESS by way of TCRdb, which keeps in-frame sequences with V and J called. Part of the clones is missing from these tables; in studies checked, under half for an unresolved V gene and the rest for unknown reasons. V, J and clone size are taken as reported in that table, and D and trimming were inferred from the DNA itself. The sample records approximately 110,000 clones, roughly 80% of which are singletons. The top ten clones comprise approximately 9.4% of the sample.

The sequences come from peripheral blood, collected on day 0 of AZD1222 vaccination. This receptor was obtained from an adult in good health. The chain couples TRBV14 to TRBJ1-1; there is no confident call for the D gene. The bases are TGTGCCAGCAGCTTAGCGAACACTGAAGCTTTCTTT. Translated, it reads CASSLANTEAFF.